The source of this T cell receptor beta chain is a study of PD-1 blockade in classical Hodgkin lymphoma. The V segment lost 6 bases and the J segment 6 bases; nucleotides outside the gene matches: 3. Per the germline V gene, CDR1 is ENHRY and CDR2 is SYGVKD. The CDR3 totals 13 residues. Sequencing used immunoSEQ multiplex PCR; TCRdb keeps in-frame clones, though not all of them. The repertoire holds roughly 100,000 clones, with roughly 78% as singletons. Time point defined: cycle 4 day 1 (C4D1), after six to seven weeks of nivolumab. Autologous stem cell transplantation was followed by relapse in every patient, and brentuximab vedotin exposure varied. Patients had relapsed/refractory classical Hodgkin lymphoma with complete response, partial response or progressive disease as best response.

The sample in question was peripheral blood mononuclear cells (PBMCs), obtained before the fourth cycle of nivolumab. This TCR was recovered from a human donor with classical Hodgkin lymphoma. This chain links TRBV10-3 with TRBJ1-4; the match to TRBD1 covers 8 bases. CDR3 loop: CAIRDREDEKLFF. Written as DNA, the CDR3 is TGTGCCATCAGGGACAGGGAGGATGAAAAACTGTTTTTT.